The clone carrying this T cell receptor beta chain showed up just a few times. The data were taken from a study of T cell changes during pregnancy in multiple sclerosis. CDR3 length equals 16 residues. After removal of 4 bases from V and 4 bases from J, the junction contained 13 bases not matched to a gene. Germline V gene data show CDR1 as LGHNA and CDR2 as YNFKEQ. Repertoires were generated with immunoSEQ multiplex PCR, while TCRdb's copy carries only in-frame clones and drops some. Of 70,000 to 90,000 clones in the sample, roughly nine tenths were seen once. This chain uses TRBV4-2 with TRBJ2-7, with 7 bases aligning to TRBD2. Source: PBMCs, taken in the first trimester of pregnancy. This TCR came from a female donor in good health, serving as a control in a pregnancy study. Some clones in this sample may be carry-over from other donors' samples. This chain's CDR3 is CASSPTRGRAAYEQYF. DNA for the CDR3: TGTGCCAGCAGCCCCACACGGGGGAGGGCCGCTTACGAGCAGTACTTC.